This TCR beta chain was identified in a study of cytomegalovirus exposure and HLA in healthy donors. Study-level findings and limits: A likely sequencing artifact accounted for one observed cluster of highly shared sequence variants. Later analysis identified about 17,000 TCR beta sequences associated with HLA alleles, using a false discovery rate threshold of 0.05. CMV serostatus was the sole immune exposure data available.

Germline CDR1 reads SQVTM; CDR2 reads ANQGSEA. The CDR3 sequence is 12 residues long. The germline V and J ends were trimmed by 1 base and 2 bases, with 6 bases remaining between them. Use of 60 Vbeta and 13 Jbeta primers characterized the PCR. Assay: immunoSEQ multiplex PCR; the TCRdb copy retains only in-frame clones and omits some. The data show some 120,000 clones, with 80% seen just once and 1% held by the top ten. Details on this clone: Its matching antigen is unknown.

The sample consisted of PBMCs. V and J are TRBV29-1 and TRBJ2-7; D unclear. The TCR was taken from a man aged 40-49 years in good health and CMV-seronegative. For the CDR3, the DNA is TGCAGCGTTGAAGGACACCCCTACGAGCAGTACTTC. This gives the protein CSVEGHPYEQYF.